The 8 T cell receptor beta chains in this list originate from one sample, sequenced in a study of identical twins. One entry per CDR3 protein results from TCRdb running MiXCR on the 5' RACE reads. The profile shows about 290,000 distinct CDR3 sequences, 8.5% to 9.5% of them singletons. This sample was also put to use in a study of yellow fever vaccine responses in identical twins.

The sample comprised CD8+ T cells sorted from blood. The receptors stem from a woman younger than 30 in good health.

The CDR3: CASTIGRGAPRDEQFF. DNA for the CDR3: TGTGCCAGCACCATTGGCCGGGGGGCGCCAAGGGATGAGCAGTTCTTC. J is TRBJ2-1 and V is TRBV5-4; a weak D match, TRBD2 (7 bases). Germline-derived CDR1 and CDR2 are SGHNT and YYREEE (reference sequence). The germline V and J ends were trimmed by 6 bases and 8 bases, with 24 bases remaining between them. CDR3 length: 16 amino acids.

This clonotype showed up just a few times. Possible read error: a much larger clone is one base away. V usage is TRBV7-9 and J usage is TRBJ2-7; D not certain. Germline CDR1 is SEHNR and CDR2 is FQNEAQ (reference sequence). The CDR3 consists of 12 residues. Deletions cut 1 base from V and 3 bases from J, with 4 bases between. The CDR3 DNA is TGTGCCAGCAGCTTAGGGTACTACGAGCAGTACTTC. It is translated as CASSLGYYEQYF.

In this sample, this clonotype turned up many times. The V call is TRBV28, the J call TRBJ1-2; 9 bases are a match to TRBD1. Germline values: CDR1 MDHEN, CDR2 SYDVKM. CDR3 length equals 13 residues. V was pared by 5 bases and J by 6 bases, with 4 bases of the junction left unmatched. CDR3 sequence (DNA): TGTGCCAGCAGTCTTACAGGGGGCGATGGCTACACCTTC. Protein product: CASSLTGGDGYTF.

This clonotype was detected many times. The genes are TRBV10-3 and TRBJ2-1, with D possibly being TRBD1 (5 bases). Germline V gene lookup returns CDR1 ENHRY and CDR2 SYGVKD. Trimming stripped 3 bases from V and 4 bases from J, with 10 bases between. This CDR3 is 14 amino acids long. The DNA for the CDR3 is TGTGCCATCAGTGACACAGGAGATTACAATGAGCAGTTCTTC. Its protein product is CAISDTGDYNEQFF.

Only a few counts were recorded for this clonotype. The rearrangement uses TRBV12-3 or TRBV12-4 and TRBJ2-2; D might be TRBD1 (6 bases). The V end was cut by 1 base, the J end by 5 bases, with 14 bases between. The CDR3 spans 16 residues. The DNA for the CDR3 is TGTGCCAGCAGTTTAGAGGGTGGGGGCTGGACCGGGGAGCTGTTTTTT. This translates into CASSLEGGGWTGELFF.

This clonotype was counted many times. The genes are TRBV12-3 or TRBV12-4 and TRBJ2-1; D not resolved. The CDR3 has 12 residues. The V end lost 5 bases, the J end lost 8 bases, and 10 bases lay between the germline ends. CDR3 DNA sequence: TGTGCCAGCAGTCCCGAAGAGTATGAGCAGTTCTTC. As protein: CASSPEEYEQFF.

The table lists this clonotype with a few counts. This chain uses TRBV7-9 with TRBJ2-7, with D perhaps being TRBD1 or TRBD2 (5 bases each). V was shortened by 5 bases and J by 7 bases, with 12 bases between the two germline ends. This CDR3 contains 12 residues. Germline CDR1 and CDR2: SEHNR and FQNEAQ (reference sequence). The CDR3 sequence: CASSGRGQEQYF. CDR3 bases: TGTGCCAGCAGCGGACGGGGCCAGGAGCAGTACTTC.

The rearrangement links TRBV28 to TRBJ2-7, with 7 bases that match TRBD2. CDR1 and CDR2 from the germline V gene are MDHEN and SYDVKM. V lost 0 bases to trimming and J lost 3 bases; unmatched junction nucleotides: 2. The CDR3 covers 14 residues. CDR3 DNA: TGTGCCAGCAGTTTATGGAGCGGGGACTACGAGCAGTACTTC. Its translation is CASSLWSGDYEQYF.